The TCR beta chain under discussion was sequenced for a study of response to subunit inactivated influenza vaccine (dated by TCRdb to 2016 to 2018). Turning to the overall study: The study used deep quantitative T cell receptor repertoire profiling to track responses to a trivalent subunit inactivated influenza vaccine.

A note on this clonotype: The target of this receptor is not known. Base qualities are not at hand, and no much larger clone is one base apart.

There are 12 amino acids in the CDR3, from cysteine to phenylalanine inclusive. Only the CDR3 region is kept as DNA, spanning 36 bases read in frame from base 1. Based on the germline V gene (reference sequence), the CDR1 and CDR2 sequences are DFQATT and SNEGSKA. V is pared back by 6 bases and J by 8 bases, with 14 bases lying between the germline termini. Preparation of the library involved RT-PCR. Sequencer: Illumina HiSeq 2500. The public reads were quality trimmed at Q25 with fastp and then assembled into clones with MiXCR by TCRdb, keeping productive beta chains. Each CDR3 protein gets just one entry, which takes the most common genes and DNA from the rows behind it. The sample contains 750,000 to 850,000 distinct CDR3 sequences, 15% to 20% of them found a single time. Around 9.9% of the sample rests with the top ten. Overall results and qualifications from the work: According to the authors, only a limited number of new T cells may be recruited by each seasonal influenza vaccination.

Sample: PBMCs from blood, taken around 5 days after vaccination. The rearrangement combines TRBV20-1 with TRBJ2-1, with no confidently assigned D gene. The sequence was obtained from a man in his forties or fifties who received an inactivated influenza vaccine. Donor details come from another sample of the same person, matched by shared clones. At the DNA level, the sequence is TGCAGTGCCCGTACCTACCTGGATGAGCAGTTCTTC. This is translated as CSARTYLDEQFF.